These 10 T cell receptor beta chains originate from one sample sequenced in a study of T cell responses to AZD1222 COVID-19 vaccine. Clones were sequenced by immunoSEQ multiplex PCR, and TCRdb holds only the in-frame ones, with some missing. The repertoire has about 69,000 clones, around four fifths of them found once; the top ten carry around 27%. The sequencing here drew on peripheral blood, taken 28 days after the second AZD1222 dose. All receptors come from an adult who received the AZD1222 COVID-19 vaccine.

Here the CDR3 DNA reads TGTGCCAGTAGTATAGCAGGGGGTGGCCAGCCCCAGCATTTT. It is translated as CASSIAGGGQPQHF. The gene calls are TRBV19 and TRBJ1-5, with 7 bases matching TRBD1. Germline CDR1 reads LNHDA; CDR2 reads SQIVND (reference sequence). J lost 7 bases, V lost 1 base, and 4 bases had no gene match. The CDR3 sequence is 14 residues long.

This clone appeared once. The chain has TRBV3-1 (or the pseudogene TRBV3-2) and TRBJ1-2; 7 positions agree with TRBD1. CDR3 length equals 15 residues. V was pared by 4 bases and J by 4 bases, with 9 bases of the junction left unmatched. Germline-derived CDR1 and CDR2 are LGHDT and YNNKEL (reference sequence). The CDR3 sequence: CASSRRDRASYGYTF. DNA for the CDR3: TGTGCCAGCAGCCGAAGAGACAGGGCATCCTATGGCTACACCTTC.

This clone was detected a few times. CDR3 DNA: TGTGCCAGCAGCGTCCATATGAACACTGAAGCTTTCTTT. It is translated as CASSVHMNTEAFF. This chain joins TRBV7-3 and TRBJ1-1; D gene ambiguous. CDR1 and CDR2 (germline): SGHTA, FQGTGA. Trimming pared 5 bases from V and 0 bases from J, leaving 7 bases between. This CDR3 region has 13 residues.

The rearrangement uses TRBV5-1 and TRBJ2-2; D is perhaps TRBD1 (6 bases). This CDR3 contains 16 residues. Looked up from germline, CDR1 is SGHRS and CDR2 is YFSETQ. V lost 2 bases, J lost 3 bases, and 14 bases lay in between. CDR3 amino acids: CASSLFGTRDTGELFF. CDR3 DNA sequence: TGCGCCAGCAGCTTATTTGGGACAAGGGACACCGGGGAGCTGTTTTTT.

The chain uses TRBV5-4 and TRBJ2-2; the match to TRBD2 covers 9 bases. J gave up 4 bases and V 4 bases, and 8 bases lay outside the gene matches. CDR3 size: 16 residues. CDR1 is SGHNT, CDR2 YYREEE, per germline (reference sequence). CDR3 sequence: CASSPASGAFTGELFF. CDR3 DNA: TGTGCCAGCAGCCCCGCTAGCGGGGCGTTCACCGGGGAGCTGTTTTTT.

The sample holds one count of this clone. V is TRBV28 and J is TRBJ1-5; no definite D call. CDR3 length: 15 residues. V was clipped by 5 bases and J by 6 bases, with 17 bases between them. Germline values: CDR1 MDHEN, CDR2 SYDVKM. The CDR3 protein is CASSGPEGAGQPQHF. The CDR3 DNA follows: TGTGCCAGCAGTGGCCCCGAGGGAGCCGGTCAGCCCCAGCATTTT.

The V gene is TRBV11-3, the J gene TRBJ2-1, with TRBD2 matching over 10 bases. Per germline, CDR1 SGHNT and CDR2 YENEEA. The ends lost 4 bases at V and 6 bases at J; junction bases unmatched: 6. This CDR3 region has 15 residues. CDR3: CASSSGTSALNEQFF. Written as DNA, the CDR3 is TGTGCCAGCAGCTCCGGGACTAGCGCCCTCAATGAGCAGTTCTTC.

This clone was observed a few times. The chain joins TRBV7-9 to TRBJ2-7, with 10 positions matching TRBD2. The CDR3 consists of 13 residues. CDR1 is SEHNR, CDR2 FQNEAQ, per germline (reference sequence). The ends lost 10 bases at V and 5 bases at J; junction bases unmatched: 8. The CDR3 DNA reads TGTGCCACCGGGGCCAGCGGGAGGGACGAGCAGTACTTC. Translation gives CATGASGRDEQYF.

This chain joins TRBV6-7 and TRBJ2-7; D possibly uses TRBD1 or TRBD2 (5 bases each). TRBV6-7 has ORF status, its function being uncertain. Trimming removed 0 bases from V and 2 bases from J, with 11 bases in between. The CDR3 covers 15 residues. The CDR3 nucleotides read TGTGCCAGCAGTTACTCGAGGGGCGAAACCTACGAGCAGTACTTC. Protein: CASSYSRGETYEQYF.

The chain carries TRBV2 and TRBJ2-4; D is uncertain. The germline V and J ends were trimmed by 4 bases and 7 bases, with 8 bases remaining between them. CDR1 and CDR2 from the germline V gene are SNHLY and FYNNEI. The CDR3 totals 12 residues. The CDR3 is CASSVGENIQYF. The CDR3 coding sequence is TGTGCCAGCAGTGTCGGAGAGAACATTCAGTACTTC.